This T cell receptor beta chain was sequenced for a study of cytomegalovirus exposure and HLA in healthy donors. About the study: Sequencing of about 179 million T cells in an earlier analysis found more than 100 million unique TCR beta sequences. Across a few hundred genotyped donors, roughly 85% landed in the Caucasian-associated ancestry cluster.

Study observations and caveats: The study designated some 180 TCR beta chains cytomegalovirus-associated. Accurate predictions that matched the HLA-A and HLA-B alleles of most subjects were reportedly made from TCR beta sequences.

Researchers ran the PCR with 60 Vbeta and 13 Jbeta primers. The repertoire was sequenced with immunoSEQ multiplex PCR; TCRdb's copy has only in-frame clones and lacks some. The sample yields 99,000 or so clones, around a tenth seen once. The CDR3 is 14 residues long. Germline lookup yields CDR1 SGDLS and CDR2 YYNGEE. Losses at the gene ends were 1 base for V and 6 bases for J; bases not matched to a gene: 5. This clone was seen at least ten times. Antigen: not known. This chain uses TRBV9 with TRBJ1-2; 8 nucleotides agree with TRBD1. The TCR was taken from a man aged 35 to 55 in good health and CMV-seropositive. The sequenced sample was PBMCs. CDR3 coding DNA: TGTGCCAGCAGCGTAAGGTCAGGGGGCGATGGCTACACCTTC. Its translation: CASSVRSGGDGYTF.